This TCR beta chain originates from a study of memory CD4+ T cells and cytomegalovirus serostatus. About the study: Of the healthy Belgian adults, nine or ten were CMV seropositive and 20 to 30 seronegative.

This clone has more than one count but fewer than ten. Its antigen is unidentified. Points from the study as a whole: Of more than 150 reported CMV TCRbeta sequences, roughly 70 were found in memory CD4+ repertoires. CMV serostatus prediction reached median AUC around 0.95, or 0.9 with US-trained model.

TCRdb keeps only in-frame clones here, not all; method: immunoSEQ multiplex PCR. The sample has about 59,000 clones, around 80% seen once; the top ten hold approximately 1.1%. The sort gate was single viable CD3+CD4+CD8-CD45RO+ cells for memory CD4+ T cells. CDR3 size: 14 residues. The V gene lost 7 bases and the J gene lost 8 bases, with 20 bases spanning the gap. Germline-derived CDR1 and CDR2 are SGHTA and FQGNSA. This receptor was identified in an adult in good health and CMV-seronegative. The V and J genes are TRBV7-2 and TRBJ1-2; tentative D call: TRBD1 (6 bases). Sequences were obtained from memory CD4+ T cells from blood. CDR3 sequence reads: CASTTPGQLWGYTF. In DNA form, the CDR3 reads TGTGCCAGCACAACCCCGGGACAATTGTGGGGCTACACCTTC.